What follows are 2 T cell receptor beta chains derived from one specimen sequenced in a study of tumor and adjacent non-tumor tissue in lung cancer. RNA was extracted from bulk tissue without any cell sorting. Three rounds of nested PCR, following a modified ARM-PCR protocol, produced the TCRbeta library. TCRdb recomputed calls from the multiplex PCR reads with MiXCR, one row per CDR3 protein. Among about 93,000 distinct CDR3 sequences, about 66% were seen once, and the ten largest hold about 16%. Sequencing was performed on lung tumor tissue. The receptors here all came from a man aged 55 to 70 with non-small cell lung cancer.

The V and J genes are TRBV5-5 and TRBJ1-5; TRBD1 might be the D (5 bases). The CDR3 is 16 residues long. Germline CDR1 reads SGHKS; CDR2 reads YYEKEE (reference sequence). The V gene lost 2 bases and the J gene lost 7 bases, with 19 bases spanning the gap. The DNA of the CDR3 is TGTGCCAGCAGCTTAGAGGACAATTTTCGGGGACAGCCCCAGCATTTT. Translation: CASSLEDNFRGQPQHF. The full variable domain, rest sourced from reference TRBV5-5 and TRBJ1-5, is DAGVTQSPTHLIKTRGQQVTLRCSPISGHKSVSWYQQVLGQGPQFIFQYYEKEERGRGNFPDRFSARQFPNYSSELNVNALLLGDSALYLCASSLEDNFRGQPQHFGDGTRLSIL.

The V gene is TRBV7-9, the J gene TRBJ2-5; D is unclear. This CDR3 is 13 amino acids long. V lost 5 bases to trimming and J lost 4 bases, with 11 bases between them. Germline values: CDR1 SEHNR, CDR2 FQNEAQ (reference sequence). The DNA for the CDR3 is TGTGCCAGCAGCCTGCAGTGTGTAGAGACCCAGTACTTC. It specifies CASSLQCVETQYF.